This TCR beta chain was captured by sequencing in a study of PD-1 and CTLA-4 blockade in melanoma (dated by TCRdb to about 2021). The study in broad terms: The study compared how PD-1 blockade and CTLA-4 blockade affected the melanoma-reactive CD8 T cell response in patients with melanoma.

CDR1 and CDR2 were assigned from the germline V gene (reference sequence) as SEHNR and FQNEAQ. The CDR3 covers 14 residues, taking in both the cysteine and the phenylalanine. Here the CDR3 DNA is all that survives: 42 bases in frame from base 1. V loses 1 base of germline sequence and J loses 0 bases, and the interval between the two ends is 6 bases. A word on this clone: Its antigen remains undetermined. No clone much larger than this one lies a single base away; base qualities are absent.

Preparation of the library involved the immunoSEQ multiplex PCR assay. Here the immuneACCESS table is served through TCRdb, limited to in-frame sequences with V and J called. Missing clones are a known gap in these copies; in checked studies unresolved V genes cover under half, and the rest lacks a known reason. The sample profile shows tens of thousands of clones; approximately 90% of them were found once. The top ten clones comprise over 6.5% of the sample. This chain is built from TRBV7-9 and TRBJ1-1; the D gene is unclear. The sequence was obtained from a human donor with melanoma. Material: CD8+ T cells from peripheral blood, obtained from a patient given anti-PD-1 treatment. The CDR3 reads as follows: CASSLGGLNTEAFF. The nucleotide sequence is TGTGCCAGCAGCTTAGGAGGGCTGAACACTGAAGCTTTCTTT. The reference TRBV7-9 and TRBJ1-1 proteins fill in what lies around the CDR3, so the full variable domain reads DTGVSQNPRHKITKRGQNVTFRCDPISEHNRLYWYRQTLGQGPEFLTYFQNEAQLEKSRLLSDRFSAERPKGSFSTLEIQRTEQGDSAMYLCASSLGGLNTEAFFGQGTRLTVV.